This T cell receptor beta chain was profiled in a study of cytomegalovirus exposure and HLA in healthy donors. Study background: About 79% of 398 genotyped donors fell in the Caucasian-associated ancestry cluster.

Healthy individuals who donated bone marrow served as the donors. The study ran its PCR with 60 Vbeta and 13 Jbeta primers. Here immunoSEQ multiplex PCR was the method, and the copy in TCRdb shows in-frame clones only, minus some. This sample has about 150,000 clones, with 75% to 80% found just once. Germline CDR1 is SGHTA and CDR2 is FQGNSA. The ends were cut back, 0 bases at V and 7 bases at J, with 9 bases in the middle. CDR3 length: 13 residues. Sequencing used PBMCs. The chain links TRBV7-2 to TRBJ2-5; no clear D. This clonotype was sampled from a male donor in good health and CMV-seronegative. The CDR3 region is CASSLAGPGTQYF. CDR3 nucleotides: TGTGCCAGCAGCTTAGCGGGTCCAGGGACCCAGTACTTC.